This T cell receptor beta chain derives from a study of blood T cell repertoires in COVID-19. Germline values: CDR1 LGHDT, CDR2 YNNKEL (reference sequence). This CDR3 has 11 amino acids. V lost 3 bases, J lost 10 bases, and 2 bases stayed unmatched. Only in-frame clones appear in the TCRdb table, and some are missing; sequencing was by immunoSEQ multiplex PCR. The sample carries about 15,000 clones, 70% to 90% recorded once. This TCR derives from a human donor in a cohort sampled during active COVID-19. Specimen: peripheral blood. V gene TRBV3-1 (or the pseudogene TRBV3-2) combines with J gene TRBJ1-2; 7 bases line up with TRBD1. The CDR3 loop reads CASSQTGIYTF. Written as DNA, the CDR3 is TGTGCCAGCAGCCAGACAGGGATCTACACCTTC.